This T cell receptor beta chain was sequenced in a study of T-cell memory formation after mild COVID-19. Overall study results and limits: A second wave expanding day 15 to 37 was CD4+-biased; contracting clones were balanced.

TCRdb used MiXCR to reprocess the 5' RACE reads, holding one entry per CDR3 protein. The table records 200,000 to 300,000 distinct CDR3 sequences, 8% to 10% of them present only once. The germline V gene encodes CDR1 SGHDT and CDR2 YYEEEE. Unmatched junction bases numbered 6, after V lost 6 bases and J lost 5 bases. This CDR3 comprises 13 residues. There are a few counts of this clonotype. Its target is not known. This rearrangement joins TRBV5-6 to TRBJ2-3, with 7 bases aligning to TRBD2. This TCR derives from a man between 18 and 35 years old who had mild COVID-19 (a few samples of this study predate the infection). Cell type and time point are not known. Sequencing was performed on PBMCs or a T cell subset sorted from them (not recorded which). DNA of the CDR3: TGTGCCAGCACCCTGGGAGGGGAAGATACGCAGTATTTT. Translated, it gives CASTLGGEDTQYF.